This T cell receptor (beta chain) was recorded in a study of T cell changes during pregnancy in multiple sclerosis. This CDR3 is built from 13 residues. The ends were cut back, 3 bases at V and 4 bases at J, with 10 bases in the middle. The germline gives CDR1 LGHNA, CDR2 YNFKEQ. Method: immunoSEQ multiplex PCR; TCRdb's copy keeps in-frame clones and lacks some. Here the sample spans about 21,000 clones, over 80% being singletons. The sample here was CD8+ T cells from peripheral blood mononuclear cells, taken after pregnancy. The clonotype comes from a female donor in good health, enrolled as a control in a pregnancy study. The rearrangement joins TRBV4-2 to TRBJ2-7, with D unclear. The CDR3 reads CASSQHAAYEQYF. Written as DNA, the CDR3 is TGTGCCAGCAGCCAGCACGCGGCGTACGAGCAGTACTTC.